This is a list of T cell receptor beta chains from one sample in a study of cytomegalovirus exposure and HLA in healthy donors. Produced via immunoSEQ multiplex PCR; TCRdb's table is partial and in-frame only. Among 95,000 to 110,000 clones listed, about 9.5% were seen once. Sequences were obtained from PBMCs. The receptor set was obtained from a man aged 35-49 years in good health and CMV-seropositive. Both conserved end residues are part of each CDR3. The D gene is left open where the match is weak. Some rows mark clone size as missing; the rest say once, few, many or name a class of expanded clone.

cdr3_length: 13
j_call: TRBJ1-5
clone_size: NA
v_call: TRBV11-2
d_call: NA
cdr3_aa: CASSLDRGGPGHF
cdr3_nt: TGTGCCAGCAGCTTAGATCGGGGAGGCCCAGGGCATTTT

cdr3_length: 14
j_call: TRBJ2-5
clone_size: few
v_call: TRBV13
d_call: TRBD1
cdr3_aa: CASTIRDSQETQYF
cdr3_nt: TGTGCCAGCACCATCCGGGACAGCCAAGAGACCCAGTACTTC

cdr3_length: 12
j_call: TRBJ1-5
clone_size: few
v_call: TRBV6-1
d_call: NA
cdr3_aa: CASRTPGSPQHF
cdr3_nt: TGTGCCAGCAGAACACCGGGAAGCCCCCAGCATTTT

cdr3_length: 15
j_call: TRBJ2-7
clone_size: NA
v_call: TRBV4-1
d_call: TRBD1
cdr3_aa: CASSQGAGGAYEQYF
cdr3_nt: TGCGCCAGCAGCCAAGGGGCAGGGGGCGCTTACGAGCAGTACTTC

cdr3_length: 12
j_call: TRBJ2-5
clone_size: few
v_call: TRBV6-1
d_call: TRBD1
cdr3_aa: CATRQGKETQYF
cdr3_nt: TGTGCCACCCGACAGGGGAAAGAGACCCAGTACTTC

cdr3_length: 15
j_call: TRBJ1-5
clone_size: few
v_call: TRBV18
d_call: NA
cdr3_aa: CASSPLQNYNQPQHF
cdr3_nt: TGTGCCAGCTCACCACTCCAGAATTACAATCAGCCCCAGCATTTT

cdr3_length: 13
j_call: TRBJ1-5
clone_size: NA
v_call: TRBV2
d_call: NA
cdr3_aa: CATGPPRPGAQHF
cdr3_nt: TGTGCCACCGGACCGCCCCGGCCAGGGGCCCAGCATTTT

cdr3_length: 11
j_call: TRBJ2-4
clone_size: NA
v_call: TRBV6-1
d_call: TRBD1
cdr3_aa: CASSEDRSPYF
cdr3_nt: TGTGCCAGCAGTGAGGACAGGTCTCCGTACTTC

cdr3_length: 13
j_call: TRBJ1-2
clone_size: NA
v_call: TRBV7-3
d_call: NA
cdr3_aa: CASSLGVGGGYTF
cdr3_nt: TGTGCCAGCAGCCTCGGGGTGGGTGGAGGCTACACCTTC

cdr3_length: 15
j_call: TRBJ2-1
clone_size: NA
v_call: TRBV6-1
d_call: NA
cdr3_aa: CASSEDQGSYNEQFF
cdr3_nt: TGTGCCAGCAGTGAAGACCAGGGCTCCTACAATGAGCAGTTCTTC

cdr3_length: 14
j_call: TRBJ1-2
clone_size: few
v_call: TRBV4-2
d_call: TRBD1
cdr3_aa: CASSQEDRFYGYTF
cdr3_nt: TGTGCCAGCAGCCAGGAGGACAGGTTCTATGGCTACACCTTC

cdr3_length: 14
j_call: TRBJ2-3
clone_size: NA
v_call: TRBV19
d_call: TRBD2
cdr3_aa: CASSIGLAADTQYF
cdr3_nt: TGTGCCAGTAGTATAGGACTAGCGGCAGATACGCAGTATTTT

cdr3_length: 13
j_call: TRBJ2-7
clone_size: few
v_call: TRBV28
d_call: TRBD2
cdr3_aa: CASRTSAGYEQYF
cdr3_nt: TGTGCCAGCAGGACCTCAGCGGGGTACGAGCAGTACTTC

cdr3_length: 14
j_call: TRBJ1-2
clone_size: NA
v_call: TRBV7-9
d_call: NA
cdr3_aa: CASSNSQGNYGYTF
cdr3_nt: TGTGCCAGCAGCAATTCTCAGGGAAACTATGGCTACACCTTC

cdr3_length: 12
j_call: TRBJ2-2
clone_size: NA
v_call: TRBV12-5
d_call: NA
cdr3_aa: CASGSQGGELFF
cdr3_nt: TGTGCTAGTGGTTCACAGGGCGGGGAGCTGTTTTTT

cdr3_length: 12
j_call: TRBJ2-7
clone_size: few
v_call: TRBV10-3
d_call: NA
cdr3_aa: CAIRDSVYEQYF
cdr3_nt: TGTGCCATAAGGGACTCCGTCTACGAGCAGTACTTC

cdr3_length: 16
j_call: TRBJ2-5
clone_size: NA
v_call: TRBV28
d_call: TRBD2
cdr3_aa: CASSKTGTSVQETQYF
cdr3_nt: TGTGCCAGCAGTAAAACCGGGACTAGCGTCCAAGAGACCCAGTACTTC

cdr3_length: 15
j_call: TRBJ2-7
clone_size: NA
v_call: TRBV27
d_call: TRBD2
cdr3_aa: CASSYLAGEPYEQYF
cdr3_nt: TGTGCCAGCAGTTACCTAGCGGGAGAACCCTACGAGCAGTACTTC

cdr3_length: 18
j_call: TRBJ2-6
clone_size: NA
v_call: TRBV16
d_call: TRBD2
cdr3_aa: CASSLGRGLATGANVLTF
cdr3_nt: TGTGCCAGCAGTCTGGGGAGGGGACTAGCGACCGGGGCCAACGTCCTGACTTTC